This is a list of T cell receptor beta chains from one sample in a study of T cell changes during pregnancy in multiple sclerosis. Clones were sequenced by immunoSEQ multiplex PCR, and TCRdb holds only the in-frame ones, with some missing. This table has about 98,000 clones, approximately 90% appearing once. The sample was peripheral blood, taken after pregnancy. The receptors were gathered from a female donor in good health, enrolled as a control in a pregnancy study. CDR3s include the opening cysteine and the closing phenylalanine or tryptophan. D genes are given only for firm matches. For some rows the clone size is stated as once, few or many, or as a class when expanded; others skip it.

>TRBV4-1|-|TRBD2|TRBJ2-5
CASSQGLAGDDGETQYF
TGCGCCAGCAGCCAGGGACTAGCGGGAGATGACGGGGAGACCCAGTACTTC
>TRBV5-1|-|TRBD1|TRBJ1-2
CASSLEDRGAYGYTF
TGCGCCAGCAGCTTGGAGGACAGGGGCGCCTATGGCTACACCTTC
>TRBV27|once|-|TRBJ2-3
CASSLTQSTDTQYF
TGTGCCAGCAGTTTAACACAGAGCACAGATACGCAGTATTTT
>TRBV2|-|TRBD1|TRBJ2-5
CASTGVGETQYF
TGTGCCAGTACAGGGGTCGGAGAGACCCAGTACTTC
>TRBV18|-|TRBD2|TRBJ2-5
CASSSSGRKETQYF
TGTGCCAGCTCATCCAGCGGGAGAAAAGAGACCCAGTACTTC
>TRBV5-6|-|-|TRBJ2-7
CASSFSRDYEQYF
TGTGCCAGCAGCTTTTCCAGGGATTACGAGCAGTACTTC
>TRBV15|-|-|TRBJ2-1
CATSRESGSHNEQFF
TGTGCCACCAGCAGAGAAAGCGGGTCACACAATGAGCAGTTCTTC
>TRBV2|-|-|TRBJ1-5
CASSYRGNQPQHF
TGTGCCAGCAGCTACAGGGGCAATCAGCCCCAGCATTTT
>TRBV27|-|-|TRBJ2-7
CASSLITGPYEQYF
TGTGCCAGCAGTTTAATAACAGGGCCCTACGAGCAGTACTTC
>TRBV29-1|-|-|TRBJ1-3
CSVEDLGDSSGNTIYF
TGCAGCGTTGAAGATCTAGGGGATAGCTCTGGAAACACCATATATTTT
>TRBV2|-|-|TRBJ1-4
CASSEGRVANEKLFF
TGTGCCAGCAGTGAAGGCCGGGTGGCTAATGAAAAACTGTTTTTT
>TRBV2|-|TRBD2|TRBJ2-1
CASSGLAYNEQFF
TGTGCCAGCAGCGGACTAGCGTACAATGAGCAGTTCTTC
>TRBV18|-|-|TRBJ2-7
CASSQSTGSEQYF
TGTGCCAGCTCCCAATCCACAGGGTCCGAGCAGTACTTC
>TRBV28|-|-|TRBJ1-2
CASSLTMTDTRSGYTF
TGTGCCAGCAGTTTAACGATGACGGACACCCGGAGTGGCTACACCTTC
>TRBV6-5|-|-|TRBJ2-2
CASRPTPGSGELFF
TGTGCCAGCAGACCCACTCCGGGGTCCGGGGAGCTGTTTTTT
>TRBV6-1|-|-|TRBJ1-2
CASSERQAIDYTF
TGTGCCAGCAGTGAACGACAGGCGATCGACTACACCTTC
>TRBV7-8|-|TRBD1|TRBJ1-2
CASSDTKNRGQSYTF
TGTGCCAGCAGCGACACTAAAAACAGGGGGCAAAGCTACACCTTC
>TRBV21-1|-|-|TRBJ1-5
CASSAHRGPKPQHF
TGTGCCAGCAGCGCCCACAGGGGGCCCAAGCCCCAGCATTTT
>TRBV4-2|-|TRBD2|TRBJ2-3
CASSQASGGLGDTQYF
TGTGCCAGCAGCCAGGCTAGCGGGGGATTGGGGGATACGCAGTATTTT
>TRBV19|-|-|TRBJ1-2
CASSIDLEEVYGYTF
TGTGCCAGTAGTATAGATTTGGAGGAAGTCTATGGCTACACCTTC
>TRBV7-6|-|TRBD2|TRBJ2-5
CASSRRTSGETQYF
TGTGCCAGCAGCCGAAGGACTAGCGGAGAGACCCAGTACTTC
>TRBV7-8|-|-|TRBJ1-4
CASSLGPGGELFF
TGTGCCAGCAGCTTAGGACCGGGCGGGGAACTGTTTTTT
>TRBV1|-|-|TRBJ2-3
CTSSQELATSTDTQYF
TGCACCAGCAGCCAAGAACTAGCGACTAGCACAGATACGCAGTATTTT
>TRBV4-1|-|-|TRBJ2-3
CASSQASRGISTDTQYF
TGCGCCAGCAGCCAAGCCTCTAGAGGCATTAGCACAGATACGCAGTATTTT
>TRBV7-9|-|-|TRBJ1-1
CASSLDRVTEAFF
TGTGCCAGCAGCTTAGACAGAGTCACTGAAGCTTTCTTT
>TRBV29-1|-|-|TRBJ1-2
CSYTGGSGLNYGYTF
TGCAGCTATACTGGGGGGTCGGGACTTAACTATGGCTACACCTTC
>TRBV28|-|-|TRBJ2-7
CASSSSGDFQYF
TGTGCCAGCAGTTCCTCCGGGGATTTCCAGTACTTC
>TRBV2|-|TRBD1|TRBJ1-6
CASSVRQGGSPLHF
TGTGCCAGCAGTGTTCGACAGGGTGGATCACCCCTCCACTTT
>TRBV10-3|-|TRBD1|TRBJ1-1
CAAGTGIDTEAFF
TGTGCCGCCGGGACAGGGATCGACACTGAAGCTTTCTTT
>TRBV6-4|once|TRBD1|TRBJ1-5
CASPGQGNQPQHF
TGTGCCAGCCCGGGACAGGGCAATCAGCCCCAGCATTTT
>TRBV19|-|TRBD2|TRBJ2-7
CASSMSGGTYEQYF
TGTGCCAGTAGTATGAGCGGGGGAACCTACGAGCAGTACTTC
>TRBV5-6|-|-|TRBJ1-5
CASSALGLDSNQPQHF
TGTGCCAGCAGCGCCCTTGGGCTGGATAGCAATCAGCCCCAGCATTTT
>TRBV6-6|-|TRBD1|TRBJ2-7
CASSRDRVTYEQYF
TGTGCCAGCAGTCGAGACAGGGTAACCTACGAGCAGTACTTC
>TRBV7-6|-|TRBD1|TRBJ2-5
CASSTGTDLRETQYF
TGTGCCAGCAGCACCGGGACAGACCTCCGGGAGACCCAGTACTTC
>TRBV2|-|-|TRBJ2-3
CASSDRRGGDTQYF
TGTGCCAGCAGTGATAGGCGGGGAGGAGATACGCAGTATTTT
>TRBV9|-|TRBD2|TRBJ2-1
CASSVGLAGGSISYNEQFF
TGTGCCAGCAGCGTGGGACTAGCGGGGGGGAGTATCTCCTACAATGAGCAGTTCTTC
>TRBV18|-|-|TRBJ2-7
CASSPTPPGHLSYEQYF
TGTGCCAGCTCACCGACCCCGCCGGGACACCTCTCCTACGAGCAGTACTTC
>TRBV7-9|-|-|TRBJ2-1
CASRPAEQLYNEQFF
TGTGCCAGCCGGCCAGCGGAGCAACTCTACAATGAGCAGTTCTTC
>TRBV15|-|TRBD1|TRBJ2-1
CATSRDRQGVDEQFF
TGTGCCACCAGCAGAGATAGACAGGGGGTTGATGAGCAGTTCTTC